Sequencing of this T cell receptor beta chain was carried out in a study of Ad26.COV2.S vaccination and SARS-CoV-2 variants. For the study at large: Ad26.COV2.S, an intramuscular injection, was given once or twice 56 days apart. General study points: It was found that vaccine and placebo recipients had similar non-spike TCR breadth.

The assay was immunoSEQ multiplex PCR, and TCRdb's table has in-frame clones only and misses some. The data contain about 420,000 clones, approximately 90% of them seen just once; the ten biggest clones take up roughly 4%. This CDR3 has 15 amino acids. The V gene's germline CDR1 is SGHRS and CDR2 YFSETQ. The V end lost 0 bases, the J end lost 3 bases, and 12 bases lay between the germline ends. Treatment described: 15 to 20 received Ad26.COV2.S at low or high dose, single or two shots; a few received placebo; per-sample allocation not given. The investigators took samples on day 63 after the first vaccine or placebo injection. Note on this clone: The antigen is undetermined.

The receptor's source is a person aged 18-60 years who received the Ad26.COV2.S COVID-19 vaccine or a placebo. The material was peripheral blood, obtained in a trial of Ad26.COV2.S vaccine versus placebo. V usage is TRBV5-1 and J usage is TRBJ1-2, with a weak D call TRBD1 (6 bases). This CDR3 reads CASSLESGAYYGYTF. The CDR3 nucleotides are TGCGCCAGCAGCTTGGAATCGGGGGCGTACTATGGCTACACCTTC.